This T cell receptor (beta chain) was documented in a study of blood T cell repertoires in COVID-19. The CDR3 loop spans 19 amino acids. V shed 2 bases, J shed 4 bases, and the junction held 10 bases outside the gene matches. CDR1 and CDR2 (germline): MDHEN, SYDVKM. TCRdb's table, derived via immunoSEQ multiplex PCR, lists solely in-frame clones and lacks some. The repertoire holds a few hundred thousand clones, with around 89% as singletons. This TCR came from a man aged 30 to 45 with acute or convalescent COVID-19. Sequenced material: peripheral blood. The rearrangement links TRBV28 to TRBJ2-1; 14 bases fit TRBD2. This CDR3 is CASSLTQTSGRVAYNEQFF. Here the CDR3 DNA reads TGTGCCAGCAGTTTAACCCAGACTAGCGGGAGGGTCGCTTACAATGAGCAGTTCTTC. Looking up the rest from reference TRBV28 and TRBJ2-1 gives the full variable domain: DVKVTQSSRYLVKRTGEKVFLECVQDMDHENMFWYRQDPGLGLRLIYFSYDVKMKEKGDIPEGYSVSREKKERFSLILESASTNQTSMYLCASSLTQTSGRVAYNEQFFGPGTRLTVL.